Reported below is one T cell receptor beta chain. The data belong to a study of response to subunit inactivated influenza vaccine. Via MiXCR, TCRdb re-called the RT-PCR reads, giving one row per CDR3 protein. This repertoire shows hundreds of thousands of distinct CDR3 sequences, 14% found once; its top ten account for approximately 7.6%. Between the trimmed V and J ends, which lost 0 bases and 0 bases, there was a span of 13 bases. This CDR3 region has 17 residues. Germline V lookup: CDR1 LGHNA, CDR2 YSLEER. The receptor was derived from a middle-aged man who received an inactivated influenza vaccine. The gene calls are TRBV4-3 and TRBJ2-3; D gene uncertain. This specimen consisted of PBMCs from blood, obtained 14 to 15 days before vaccination. The CDR3 loop reads CASSQDSAEASTDTQYF. The DNA for the CDR3 is TGCGCCAGCAGCCAAGATTCGGCAGAGGCTAGCACAGATACGCAGTATTTT.